The 17 T cell receptor beta chains presented below share a single source sample, sequenced in a study of siplizumab effects on memory and regulatory T cells. The table came from immunoSEQ multiplex PCR; TCRdb's copy has only in-frame clones and leaves some out. In the table there are some 120,000 clones, about 94% of which are singletons. The material sequenced was non-Treg CD4+ T cells sorted from blood. The receptors derive from a human donor in good health.

The chain couples TRBV11-3 to TRBJ2-3; a weak D match, TRBD1 (5 bases). The V end was cut by 4 bases, the J end by 0 bases, with 11 bases between. The CDR3 is made up of 15 amino acids. Germline-derived CDR1 and CDR2 are SGHNT and YENEEA. The CDR3 protein is CASSWQGSSTDTQYF. The CDR3 nucleotides are TGTGCCAGCAGCTGGCAGGGTTCTAGCACAGATACGCAGTATTTT.

The chain recombines TRBV5-1 with TRBJ2-2; D may be TRBD1 (6 bases). Trimming left V 5 bases short and J 0 bases short, with 14 bases between. Germline assignment: CDR1 SGHRS and CDR2 YFSETQ. This CDR3 has 16 amino acids. The CDR3 DNA follows: TGCGCCAGCAGTCAACAGGGAAAGTCGAACACCGGGGAGCTGTTTTTT. Its protein product is CASSQQGKSNTGELFF. The full variable domain, in which reference TRBV5-1 and TRBJ2-2 provide the parts outside the CDR3, is KAGVTQTPRYLIKTRGQQVTLSCSPISGHRSVSWYQQTPGQGLQFLFEYFSETQRNKGNFPGRFSGRQFSNSRSEMNVSTLELGDSALYLCASSQQGKSNTGELFFGEGSRLTVL.

This clone was found once. The V call is TRBV21-1, the J call TRBJ1-5. TRBV21-1 is a recognized pseudogene. The CDR3 length is 16 residues. The CDR3 region is CASSKWGEGGNQPQHF. In nucleotides, the CDR3 is TGTGCCAGCAGCAAGTGGGGGGAGGGGGGCAATCAGCCCCAGCATTTT.

DNA for the CDR3: TGTGCCAGCAGCCCTCGTGGGGCCTATCAAGAGACCCAGTACTTC. It is translated as CASSPRGAYQETQYF. The gene calls are TRBV9 and TRBJ2-5; possible D gene TRBD1, 5 bases. The CDR3 is 15 residues long. V gave up 4 bases and J gave up 2 bases, with 15 bases separating them. Germline V gives CDR1 SGDLS, CDR2 YYNGEE.

This clone came up once. CDR3 in amino acids: CASSLQGAVPEAFF. CDR3 bases: TGTGCCAGCAGCTTACAGGGGGCGGTTCCTGAAGCTTTCTTT. The rearrangement links TRBV5-6 to TRBJ1-1, with 9 bases identical to TRBD1. Per the germline V gene, CDR1 is SGHDT and CDR2 is YYEEEE. Germline trimming cut 2 bases from V and 6 bases from J; bases unmatched to any gene: 5. The CDR3 covers 14 residues.

The chain employs TRBV6-1 and TRBJ1-1; 11 nucleotides agree with TRBD1. This CDR3 is 14 amino acids long. The trim removed 4 bases at V and 5 bases at J, leaving 3 bases unmatched. Looked up from germline, CDR1 is MNHNS and CDR2 is SASEGT. CDR3 residues: CASSGGQGETEAFF. In nucleotides, the CDR3 is TGTGCCAGCAGTGGGGGACAGGGGGAAACTGAAGCTTTCTTT.

The J gene is TRBJ1-5, the V gene TRBV27, with TRBD1 as a possible D gene (6 bases). This CDR3 has 15 residues. V was cut by 6 bases and J by 1 base, with 13 bases left in between. Germline loops: CDR1 MNHEY, CDR2 SMNVEV (reference sequence). CDR3 DNA sequence: TGTGCCAGCAGGTACAGGGCGTCGAGCAATCAGCCCCAGCATTTT. It translates to CASRYRASSNQPQHF.

This sequence joins TRBV6-5 and TRBJ2-3, with D possibly TRBD2 on 7 matching bases. The V end was cut by 6 bases, the J end by 1 base, with 14 bases between. The CDR3 is made up of 15 amino acids. Germline assignment: CDR1 MNHEY and CDR2 SVGAGI. The CDR3 region is CASRGRGARTDTQYF. CDR3 nucleotides: TGTGCCAGCAGAGGACGGGGGGCCCGCACAGATACGCAGTATTTT.

This chain joins TRBV19 and TRBJ2-3; D gene ambiguous. Germline lookup yields CDR1 LNHDA and CDR2 SQIVND (reference sequence). Trimming pared 6 bases from V and 2 bases from J, leaving 9 bases between. The CDR3 is made up of 13 amino acids. The CDR3 DNA follows: TGTGCCAGTAGACTGGGCTCCACAGATACGCAGTATTTT. This gives the protein CASRLGSTDTQYF.

V and J are TRBV6-5 and TRBJ1-3; the match to TRBD1 covers 8 bases. The CDR3 runs to 15 residues. Germline V CDR1 and CDR2: MNHEY, SVGAGI. Trimming took 6 bases from V and 3 from J; bases not matched to a gene: 7. CDR3 sequence reads: CASRATGVGGNTIYF. The DNA of the CDR3 is TGTGCCAGCAGAGCGACAGGGGTCGGTGGAAACACCATATATTTT.

This sequence joins TRBV9 and TRBJ2-2; D possibly corresponds to TRBD1 (5 bases). V was clipped by 0 bases and J by 8 bases, with 14 bases between them. CDR3 length: 15 amino acids. CDR1 SGDLS and CDR2 YYNGEE come from the germline V gene. For the CDR3, the DNA is TGTGCCAGCAGCGTAGGCAGGGTCCAATCAGGGGAGCTGTTTTTT. As protein: CASSVGRVQSGELFF.

The chain couples TRBV29-1 to TRBJ1-2; tentatively, D is TRBD1 (6 bases). The V end lost 6 bases, the J end lost 5 bases, and 13 bases lay between the germline ends. CDR1 and CDR2 (germline): SQVTM, ANQGSEA. This CDR3 region has 12 residues. In DNA, the CDR3 is TGCAGCGTAGGGACACCTCGTTATGGCTACACCTTC. Its protein is CSVGTPRYGYTF.

The rearrangement joins TRBV2 to TRBJ2-5; no definite D call. The V end was cut by 6 bases, the J end by 5 bases, with 13 bases between. The germline V gene encodes CDR1 SNHLY and CDR2 FYNNEI. The CDR3 is made up of 13 amino acids. As DNA, the CDR3 is TGTGCCAGCAGCGACAATAGGTTGGAGACCCAGTACTTC. Encoded protein: CASSDNRLETQYF.

The gene calls are TRBV7-9 and TRBJ2-6, with D possibly being TRBD1 or TRBD2 (5 bases each). The V gene lost 1 base and the J gene lost 5 bases, with 9 bases spanning the gap. The V gene's germline CDR1 is SEHNR and CDR2 FQNEAQ (reference sequence). There are 15 residues in the CDR3. The CDR3 here is CASSLGWDRANVLTF. The DNA for the CDR3 is TGTGCCAGCAGCTTAGGATGGGACCGGGCCAACGTCCTGACTTTC.

J is TRBJ2-7 and V is TRBV6-5; no definite D call. The CDR3 has 11 amino acids. Germline V gene sequence: CDR1 MNHEY, CDR2 SVGAGI. Trimming pared 6 bases from V and 6 bases from J, leaving 9 bases between. The CDR3 sequence: CASSSTSEQYF. The CDR3 bases are TGTGCCAGCAGCTCTACTTCCGAGCAGTACTTC.

This chain uses TRBV10-1 with TRBJ2-1; a possible D gene is TRBD1 (5 bases). V gave up 5 bases and J gave up 7 bases, with 15 bases separating them. CDR1 and CDR2 (germline): WNHNN, SYGVQD (reference sequence). CDR3 length: 14 amino acids. The CDR3 sequence is CASSPLRGTNEQFF. CDR3 nucleotides: TGCGCCAGCAGTCCACTTAGGGGAACAAATGAGCAGTTCTTC.

The chain uses TRBV5-1 and TRBJ1-1; D remains ambiguous. The CDR3 is made up of 13 amino acids. The V end was cut by 4 bases, the J end by 5 bases, with 12 bases between. Germline assignment: CDR1 SGHRS and CDR2 YFSETQ. CDR3 protein: CASSHGGSTEAFF. CDR3 in DNA: TGCGCCAGCAGCCACGGCGGGTCAACTGAAGCTTTCTTT.